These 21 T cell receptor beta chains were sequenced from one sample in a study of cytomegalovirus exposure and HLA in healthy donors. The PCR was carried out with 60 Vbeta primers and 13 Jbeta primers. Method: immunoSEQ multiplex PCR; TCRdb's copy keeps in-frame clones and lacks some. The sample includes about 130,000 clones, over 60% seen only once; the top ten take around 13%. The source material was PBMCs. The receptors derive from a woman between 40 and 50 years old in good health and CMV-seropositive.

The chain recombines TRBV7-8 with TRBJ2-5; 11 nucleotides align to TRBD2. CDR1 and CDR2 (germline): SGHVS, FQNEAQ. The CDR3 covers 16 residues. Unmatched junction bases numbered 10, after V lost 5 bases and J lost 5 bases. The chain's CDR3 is CASSRTSGSMGETQYF. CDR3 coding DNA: TGTGCCAGCAGCCGAACTAGCGGGAGTATGGGGGAGACCCAGTACTTC.

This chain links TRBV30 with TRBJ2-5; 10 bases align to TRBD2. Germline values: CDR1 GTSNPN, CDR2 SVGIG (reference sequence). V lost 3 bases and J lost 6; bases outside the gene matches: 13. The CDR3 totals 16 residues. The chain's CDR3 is CAWSYGGASGSKTQYF. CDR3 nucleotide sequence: TGTGCCTGGAGCTACGGCGGGGCTAGCGGGAGCAAGACCCAGTACTTC.

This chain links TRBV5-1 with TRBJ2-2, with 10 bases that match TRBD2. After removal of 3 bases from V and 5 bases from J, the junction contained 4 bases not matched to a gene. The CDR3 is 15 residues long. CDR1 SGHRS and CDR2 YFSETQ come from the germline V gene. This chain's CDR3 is CASSSGTSETGELFF. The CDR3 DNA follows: TGCGCCAGCAGCTCCGGGACTAGCGAAACCGGGGAGCTGTTTTTT.

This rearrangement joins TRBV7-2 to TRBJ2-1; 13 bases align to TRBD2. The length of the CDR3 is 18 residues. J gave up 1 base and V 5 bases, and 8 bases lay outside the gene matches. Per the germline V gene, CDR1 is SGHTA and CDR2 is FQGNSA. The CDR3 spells CASSRDRLAGGSYNEQFF. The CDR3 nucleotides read TGTGCCAGCAGCAGGGACAGACTAGCGGGAGGTTCCTACAATGAGCAGTTCTTC.

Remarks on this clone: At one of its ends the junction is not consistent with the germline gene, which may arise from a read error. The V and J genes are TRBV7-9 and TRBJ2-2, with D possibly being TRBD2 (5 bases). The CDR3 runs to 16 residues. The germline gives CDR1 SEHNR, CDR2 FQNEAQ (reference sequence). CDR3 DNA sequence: TGTTCCAGCAGCCTTGGACTGACGCTTGGGACCGGGGAGCTGTTTTTT. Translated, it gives CSSSLGLTLGTGELFF.

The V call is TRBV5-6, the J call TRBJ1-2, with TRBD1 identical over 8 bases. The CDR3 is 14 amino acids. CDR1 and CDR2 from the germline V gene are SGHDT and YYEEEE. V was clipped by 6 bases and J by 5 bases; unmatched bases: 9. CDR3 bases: TGTGCCAGCACCTCGGGACAGGCCCTTTATGGCTACACCTTC. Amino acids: CASTSGQALYGYTF.

For the CDR3, the DNA is TGTGCCAGTAGTCTAAGGGAGGAGAACACTGAAGCTTTCTTT. As protein: CASSLREENTEAFF. The gene calls are TRBV19 and TRBJ1-1, with unresolved D. Germline V gene data show CDR1 as LNHDA and CDR2 as SQIVND (reference sequence). The CDR3 sequence is 14 residues long. The ends were cut back, 5 bases at V and 1 base at J, with 11 bases in the middle.

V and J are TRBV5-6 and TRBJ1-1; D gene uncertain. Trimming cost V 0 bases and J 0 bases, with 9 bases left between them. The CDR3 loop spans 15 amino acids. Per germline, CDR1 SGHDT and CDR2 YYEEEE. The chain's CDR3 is CASSLAPGMNTEAFF. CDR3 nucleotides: TGTGCCAGCAGCTTGGCTCCGGGGATGAACACTGAAGCTTTCTTT.

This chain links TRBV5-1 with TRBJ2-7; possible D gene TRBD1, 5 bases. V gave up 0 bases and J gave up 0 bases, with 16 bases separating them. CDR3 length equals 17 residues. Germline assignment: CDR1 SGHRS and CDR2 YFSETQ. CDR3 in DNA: TGCGCCAGCAGCTTGGCTCCGGCGGATGACAGCTCCTACGAGCAGTACTTC. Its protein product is CASSLAPADDSSYEQYF.

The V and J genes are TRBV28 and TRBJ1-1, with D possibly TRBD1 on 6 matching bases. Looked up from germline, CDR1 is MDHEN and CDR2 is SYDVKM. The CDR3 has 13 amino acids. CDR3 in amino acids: CLTGGRANTEAFF. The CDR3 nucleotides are TGTCTCACGGGGGGCAGGGCGAACACTGAAGCTTTCTTT.

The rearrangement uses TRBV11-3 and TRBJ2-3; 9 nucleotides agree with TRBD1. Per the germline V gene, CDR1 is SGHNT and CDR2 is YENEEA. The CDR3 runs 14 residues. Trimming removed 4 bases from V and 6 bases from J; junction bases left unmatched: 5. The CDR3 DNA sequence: TGTGCCAGCAGCTCCCGGACAGGGGACGATACGCAGTATTTT. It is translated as CASSSRTGDDTQYF.

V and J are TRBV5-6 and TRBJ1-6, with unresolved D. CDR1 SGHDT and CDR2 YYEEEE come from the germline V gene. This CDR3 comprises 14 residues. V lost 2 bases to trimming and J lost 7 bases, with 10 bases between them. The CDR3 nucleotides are TGTGCCAGCAGCTTTACAGTGCCAAATTCACCCCTCCACTTT. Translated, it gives CASSFTVPNSPLHF.

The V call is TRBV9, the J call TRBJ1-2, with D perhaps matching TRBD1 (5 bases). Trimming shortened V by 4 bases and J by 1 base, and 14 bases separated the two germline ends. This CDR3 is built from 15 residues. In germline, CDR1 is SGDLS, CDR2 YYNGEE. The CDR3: CASSLPLGGNYGYTF. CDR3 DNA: TGTGCCAGCAGCCTACCCTTGGGGGGTAACTATGGCTACACCTTC.

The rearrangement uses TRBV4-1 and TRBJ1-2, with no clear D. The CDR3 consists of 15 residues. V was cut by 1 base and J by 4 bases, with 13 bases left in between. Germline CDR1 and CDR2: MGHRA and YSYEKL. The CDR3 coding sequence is TGCGCCAGCAGCCAAGCTTTTACCGTGAGCTATGGCTACACCTTC. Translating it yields CASSQAFTVSYGYTF.

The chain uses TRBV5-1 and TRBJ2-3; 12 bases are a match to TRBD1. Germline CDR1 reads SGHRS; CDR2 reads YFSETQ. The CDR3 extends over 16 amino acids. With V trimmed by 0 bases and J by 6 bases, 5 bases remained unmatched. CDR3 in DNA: TGCGCCAGCAGCTTGGTGGGGACAGGGGGCGCCGATACGCAGTATTTT. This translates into CASSLVGTGGADTQYF.

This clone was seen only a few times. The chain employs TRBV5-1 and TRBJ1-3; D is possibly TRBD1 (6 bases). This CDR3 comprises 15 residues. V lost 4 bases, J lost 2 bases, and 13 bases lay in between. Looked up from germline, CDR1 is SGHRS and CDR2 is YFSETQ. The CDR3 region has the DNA TGCGCCAGCAGCGTACAGGGTGTAACTGGAAACACCATATATTTT. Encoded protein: CASSVQGVTGNTIYF. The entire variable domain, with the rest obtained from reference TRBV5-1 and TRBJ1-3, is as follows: KAGVTQTPRYLIKTRGQQVTLSCSPISGHRSVSWYQQTPGQGLQFLFEYFSETQRNKGNFPGRFSGRQFSNSRSEMNVSTLELGDSALYLCASSVQGVTGNTIYFGEGSWLTVV.

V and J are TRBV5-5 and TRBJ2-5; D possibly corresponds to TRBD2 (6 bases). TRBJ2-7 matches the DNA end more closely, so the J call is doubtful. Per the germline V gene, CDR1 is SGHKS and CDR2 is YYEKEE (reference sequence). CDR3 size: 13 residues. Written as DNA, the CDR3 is TGTGCCAGCAGCCGGGGACTTCCGTACGAGCAGTACTTC. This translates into CASSRGLPYEQYF.

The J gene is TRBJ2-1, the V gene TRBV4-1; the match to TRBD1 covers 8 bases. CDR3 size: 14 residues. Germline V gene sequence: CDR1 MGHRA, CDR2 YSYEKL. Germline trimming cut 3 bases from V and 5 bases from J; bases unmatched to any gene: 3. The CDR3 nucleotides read TGCGCCAGCAGCCAGCAGGGGGCGGACAATGAGCAGTTCTTC. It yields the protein CASSQQGADNEQFF.

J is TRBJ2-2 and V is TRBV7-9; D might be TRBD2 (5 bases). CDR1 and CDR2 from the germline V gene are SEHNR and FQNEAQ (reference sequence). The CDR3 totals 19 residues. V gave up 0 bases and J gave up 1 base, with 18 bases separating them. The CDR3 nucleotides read TGTGCCAGCAGCTTAGCGCTTTGGACGGGGAATTTGAACACCGGGGAGCTGTTTTTT. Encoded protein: CASSLALWTGNLNTGELFF. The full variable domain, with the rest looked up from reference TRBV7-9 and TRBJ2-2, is DTGVSQNPRHKITKRGQNVTFRCDPISEHNRLYWYRQTLGQGPEFLTYFQNEAQLEKSRLLSDRFSAERPKGSFSTLEIQRTEQGDSAMYLCASSLALWTGNLNTGELFFGEGSRLTVL.

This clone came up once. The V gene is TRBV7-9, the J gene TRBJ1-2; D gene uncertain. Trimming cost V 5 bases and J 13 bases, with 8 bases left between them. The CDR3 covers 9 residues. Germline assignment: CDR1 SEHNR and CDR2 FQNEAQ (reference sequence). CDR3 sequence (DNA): TGTGCCAGCAGCCCGGGAAGCACCTTC. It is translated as CASSPGSTF.

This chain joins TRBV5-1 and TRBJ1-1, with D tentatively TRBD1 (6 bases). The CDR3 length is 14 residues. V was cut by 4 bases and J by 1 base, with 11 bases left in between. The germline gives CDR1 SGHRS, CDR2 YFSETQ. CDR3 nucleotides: TGCGCCAGCAGCCCAGGGACAACGAACACTGAAGCTTTCTTT. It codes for CASSPGTTNTEAFF.